The present T cell receptor beta chain was sequenced within a study of blood T cell repertoires in COVID-19 (dated by TCRdb to 2018 to 2021). For context, the study as a whole: For ImmuneRACE Cohort 3, a participant was defined as recovered based on two consecutive negative NP/OP PCR tests, clearance by a healthcare professional, or resolution of symptoms. Samples from collaborators originated in the United States, Italy and Spain and spanned both the acute and convalescent phases of COVID-19. The prospective study material was composed of cDNA or gDNA derived from T cells, B-cell-depleted T cells, or PBMCs. Deeply sampled blood TCRbeta repertoires from subjects exposed to, actively infected with, or recovered from COVID-19 were included in the dataset. The repertoires were released in a freely available public database meant as a resource for research on the immune response to SARS-CoV-2. The samples were drawn from the first 160 participants of the ongoing ImmuneRACE study and from 1,200 or so subjects provided by 6 global collaborators. A de-identified subject ID, COVID-19 status, age in years and sex were almost always included in the sample metadata. Where HLA class I and class II types were available, the types were taken from metadata supplied by the sample provider, not from assay-based typing. On the study overall, not on this receptor specifically: Clinical and demographic metadata were provided uncurated, with the amount varying by source and participant.

In the prospective study, participants were 18 to 89 years old, resided in about two dozen geographic areas of the United States, and were enrolled through a virtual design. In the prospective study, cohorts were assigned on the basis of participant-reported clinical history obtained from a screening survey and a study questionnaire. Mobile phlebotomists in the prospective study collected whole blood, serum and a nasopharyngeal or oropharyngeal swab from every participant. Over an approximately 2-month period, participants in the prospective study had the option of providing additional blood draws and questionnaires. Before DNA extraction, prospective study blood samples were shipped either frozen or at room temperature. TCRbeta CDR3 regions were amplified from genomic DNA using the immunoSEQ Assay, a bias-controlled multiplex PCR. Per the authors' processing: The number of nucleated cells in each sample was estimated by amplification of reference gene primers within the assay. To quantify the absolute abundance of each unique TCRbeta CDR3 rearrangement, sequence reads were collapsed and filtered. For each sample, productive Simpson clonality was calculated by taking the square root of Simpson's diversity index across productive rearrangements. The table was pulled from immuneACCESS by TCRdb, which kept in-frame rearrangements only. Such tables lose some clones; where checked, under half of the loss comes from unresolved V genes, and the rest has no known cause. V, J and clone size reflect that table, while D and trimming were determined from the DNA. The sample records approximately 240,000 clones, approximately 87% of which are singletons. In total, the top ten clones hold about 3.1% of the sample.

Including cysteine and phenylalanine, the CDR3 has 14 amino acids. The CDR3 DNA has 42 bases and is translated from base 1. CDR1 and CDR2, per the germline V gene, are MRHNA and SNTAGT. V and J lose 3 bases and 4 bases, and a span of 10 bases separates them. As for this clone: The antigen it binds to is not known. The input lacks base qualities; no much larger clone sits a single base away.

The TCR was taken from a woman aged 45 to 65 in a cohort exposed to, infected with or recovered from COVID-19 (not recorded which). Sequenced: PBMCs or T cells enriched from blood (not recorded which). This chain joins TRBV6-4 to TRBJ2-1, with a weak D call of TRBD2 (5 bases match). The CDR3 in this case is CASSERVGYNEQFF. The nucleotides are TGTGCCAGCAGTGAGAGGGTCGGATACAATGAGCAGTTCTTC.